Listed below are T cell receptor beta chains from one sample, sequenced in a study of blood T cell repertoires in COVID-19. Assay: immunoSEQ multiplex PCR; the TCRdb copy retains only in-frame clones and omits some. The repertoire holds over 30,000 clones, with about 88% as singletons. The sequenced material came from peripheral blood. Receptors were obtained from an elderly woman with active or convalescent COVID-19. Each CDR3 is given with its conserved first and last residue. Each record gives: D gene, V gene, J gene, clone size, CDR3 protein, CDR3 DNA. D genes are given only for firm matches. Size tells how often a clone was seen (once, few, many) or the class of an expanded clone, and some rows leave it out.

>-|TRBV6-1|TRBJ2-7|-
CASSVFIRASDYEQYF
TGTGCCAGCAGTGTCTTCATAAGGGCTAGCGACTACGAGCAGTACTTC
>-|TRBV30|TRBJ2-3|-
CAWMSYPSTDTQYF
TGTGCCTGGATGAGCTACCCAAGCACAGATACGCAGTATTTT
>-|TRBV5-6|TRBJ1-3|-
CASSLSVTGNTIYF
TGTGCCAGCAGCTTGTCTGTAACAGGAAACACCATATATTTT
>TRBD2|TRBV10-3|TRBJ2-3|once
CAISESSGGLSTDTQYF
TGTGCCATCAGTGAGTCGAGCGGGGGACTCAGCACAGATACGCAGTATTTT
>-|TRBV7-9|TRBJ2-7|-
CASSSPGTGVRGEQYF
TGTGCCAGCAGCTCTCCCGGTACGGGTGTCCGGGGGGAGCAGTACTTC
>-|TRBV5-1|TRBJ1-1|-
CASSLAQGITEAFF
TGCGCCAGCAGCTTGGCACAGGGTATCACTGAAGCTTTCTTT
>TRBD1|TRBV29-1|TRBJ1-1|-
CSVLTGEAFF
TGCAGCGTTTTGACAGGGGAAGCTTTCTTT
>-|TRBV4-1|TRBJ1-2|-
CASSLVEDPNYGYTF
TGCGCCAGCAGCCTAGTGGAGGATCCTAACTATGGCTACACCTTC
>TRBD1|TRBV7-2|TRBJ2-1|-
CASSLRGEFGTGINEQFF
TGTGCCAGCAGCTTAAGGGGGGAATTCGGGACAGGGATCAATGAGCAGTTCTTC
>-|TRBV2|TRBJ2-1|once
CASSLSVTFSYNEQFF
TGTGCCAGCAGTTTGAGTGTAACTTTCTCCTACAATGAGCAGTTCTTC
>-|TRBV5-6|TRBJ1-6|-
CASREHQGTMFSPLHF
TGTGCCAGCAGAGAACACCAGGGGACGATGTTTTCACCCCTCCACTTT
>TRBD1|TRBV5-1|TRBJ2-5|-
CASSSGQVGQETQYF
TGCGCCAGCAGCTCTGGACAGGTAGGGCAAGAGACCCAGTACTTC
>TRBD1|TRBV5-1|TRBJ2-6|once
CASNVGTEGFSSGANVLTF
TGCGCCAGCAACGTCGGGACAGAAGGTTTCTCCTCTGGGGCCAACGTCCTGACTTTC
>-|TRBV11-2|TRBJ1-1|-
CASSLVRGMMNTEAFF
TGTGCCAGCAGCTTAGTACGGGGTATGATGAACACTGAAGCTTTCTTT
>-|TRBV4-2|TRBJ1-2|-
CASSQAPTTNYGYTF
TGTGCCAGCAGCCAAGCCCCGACAACTAACTATGGCTACACCTTC
>-|TRBV10-2|TRBJ1-3|-
CASRRGANPFGNTIYF
TGCGCCAGCAGGCGGGGGGCCAACCCATTTGGAAACACCATATATTTT
>-|TRBV21-1|TRBJ2-1|-
CASSNSGGLLGNEQFF
TGTGCCAGCAGCAATAGCGGGGGGCTATTAGGCAATGAGCAGTTCTTC
>-|TRBV30|TRBJ1-1|-
CAWKLNTEAFF
TGTGCCTGGAAGCTGAACACTGAAGCTTTCTTT
>-|TRBV4-2|TRBJ2-2|few
CASSPIARETGELFF
TGTGCCAGCAGTCCTATAGCGAGAGAGACCGGGGAGCTGTTTTTT
>-|TRBV11-2|TRBJ2-2|-
CASSPRGGSNTGELFF
TGTGCCAGCAGCCCCCGCGGGGGCTCGAACACCGGGGAGCTGTTTTTT
>TRBD1|TRBV2|TRBJ1-4|-
CASHRGRPTFNEKLFF
TGTGCCAGCCACAGGGGACGACCCACCTTTAATGAAAAACTGTTTTTT
>-|TRBV20-1|TRBJ1-1|-
CSASNPQGKVTEAFF
TGCAGTGCTAGTAACCCCCAGGGGAAGGTGACTGAAGCTTTCTTT
>TRBD2|TRBV3-1/TRBV3-2|TRBJ2-1|-
CASSQGTSGRPTHRGEQFF
TGTGCCAGCAGCCAAGGGACTAGCGGGCGGCCGACCCACAGGGGTGAGCAGTTCTTC
>-|TRBV5-1|TRBJ1-1|-
CASSLGQENTEAFF
TGCGCCAGCAGCTTGGGACAGGAGAACACTGAAGCTTTCTTT
>-|TRBV5-1|TRBJ2-7|-
CASSLTGTYEQYF
TGCGCCAGCAGCTTGACAGGCACCTACGAGCAGTACTTC
>-|TRBV25-1|TRBJ1-1|-
CASSEYKGSGTEAFF
TGTGCCAGCAGTGAATATAAGGGTTCGGGAACTGAAGCTTTCTTT
>TRBD2|TRBV18|TRBJ2-5|-
CASSPLGREGTQYF
TGTGCCAGCTCACCTCTAGGCAGGGAGGGGACCCAGTACTTC
>-|TRBV30|TRBJ1-6|-
CAWIGASNNSPLHF
TGTGCCTGGATAGGGGCATCCAATAATTCACCCCTCCACTTT
>-|TRBV29-1|TRBJ2-7|few
CSVEEAGYEQYF
TGCAGCGTTGAAGAAGCGGGCTACGAGCAGTACTTC
>-|TRBV7-2|TRBJ2-7|once
CASSSRVSEQYF
TGTGCCAGCAGCTCCAGGGTTTCCGAGCAGTACTTC
>-|TRBV5-1|TRBJ1-2|once
CASSLDMDGYTF
TGCGCCAGCAGCTTAGACATGGATGGCTACACCTTC
>TRBD2|TRBV10-1|TRBJ2-2|-
CASSGGLAGEPAGELFF
TGCGCCAGCAGTGGGGGACTAGCGGGGGAACCGGCCGGGGAGCTGTTTTTT
>TRBD1|TRBV6-4|TRBJ1-1|-
CASRYRGGEAFF
TGTGCCAGCAGATACAGGGGCGGTGAAGCTTTCTTT
>-|TRBV6-5|TRBJ1-1|-
CASLGGGDTEAFF
TGTGCCAGCTTAGGAGGGGGGGATACTGAAGCTTTCTTT
>-|TRBV3-1/TRBV3-2|TRBJ1-2|-
CASSQGYSPYGYTF
TGTGCCAGCAGCCAAGGTTACAGCCCCTATGGCTACACCTTC
>TRBD1|TRBV5-4|TRBJ2-5|-
CASRPTGGETQYF
TGTGCCAGCAGACCGACAGGGGGAGAGACCCAGTACTTC
>TRBD1|TRBV5-6|TRBJ1-3|-
CASSPVDRGGNTIYF
TGTGCCAGCAGCCCGGTGGACAGGGGAGGAAACACCATATATTTT
>-|TRBV28|TRBJ1-3|-
CASSLNGAGNTIYF
TGTGCCAGCAGTTTAAACGGAGCTGGAAACACCATATATTTT
>TRBD1|TRBV6-4|TRBJ1-5|-
CASSPSDRGDQPQHF
TGTGCCAGCAGCCCTTCGGACAGGGGGGATCAGCCCCAGCATTTT
>-|TRBV6-5|TRBJ2-7|few
CASSYSRTYEQYF
TGTGCCAGCAGTTACTCTAGGACTTACGAGCAGTACTTC
>-|TRBV29-1|TRBJ1-4|-
CSVSWTAPNEKLFF
TGCAGCGTTTCCTGGACAGCACCTAATGAAAAACTGTTTTTT
>-|TRBV27|TRBJ1-6|-
CASSQVGGYNSPLHF
TGTGCCAGCAGTCAAGTCGGCGGGTATAATTCACCCCTCCACTTT
>TRBD1|TRBV5-1|TRBJ2-7|-
CASRQDRVRVYEQYF
TGCGCCAGCAGACAAGACAGGGTAAGGGTTTACGAGCAGTACTTC
>-|TRBV19|TRBJ2-3|-
CASSILGEGTDTQYF
TGTGCCAGTAGTATTTTAGGGGAGGGCACAGATACGCAGTATTTT
>-|TRBV19|TRBJ1-2|-
CASSTAGAGIAGYTF
TGTGCCAGTAGTACGGCAGGGGCGGGTATTGCTGGCTACACCTTC
>-|TRBV7-8|TRBJ2-5|-
CASSLEEDGAQYF
TGTGCCAGCAGCTTAGAAGAAGACGGGGCCCAGTACTTC